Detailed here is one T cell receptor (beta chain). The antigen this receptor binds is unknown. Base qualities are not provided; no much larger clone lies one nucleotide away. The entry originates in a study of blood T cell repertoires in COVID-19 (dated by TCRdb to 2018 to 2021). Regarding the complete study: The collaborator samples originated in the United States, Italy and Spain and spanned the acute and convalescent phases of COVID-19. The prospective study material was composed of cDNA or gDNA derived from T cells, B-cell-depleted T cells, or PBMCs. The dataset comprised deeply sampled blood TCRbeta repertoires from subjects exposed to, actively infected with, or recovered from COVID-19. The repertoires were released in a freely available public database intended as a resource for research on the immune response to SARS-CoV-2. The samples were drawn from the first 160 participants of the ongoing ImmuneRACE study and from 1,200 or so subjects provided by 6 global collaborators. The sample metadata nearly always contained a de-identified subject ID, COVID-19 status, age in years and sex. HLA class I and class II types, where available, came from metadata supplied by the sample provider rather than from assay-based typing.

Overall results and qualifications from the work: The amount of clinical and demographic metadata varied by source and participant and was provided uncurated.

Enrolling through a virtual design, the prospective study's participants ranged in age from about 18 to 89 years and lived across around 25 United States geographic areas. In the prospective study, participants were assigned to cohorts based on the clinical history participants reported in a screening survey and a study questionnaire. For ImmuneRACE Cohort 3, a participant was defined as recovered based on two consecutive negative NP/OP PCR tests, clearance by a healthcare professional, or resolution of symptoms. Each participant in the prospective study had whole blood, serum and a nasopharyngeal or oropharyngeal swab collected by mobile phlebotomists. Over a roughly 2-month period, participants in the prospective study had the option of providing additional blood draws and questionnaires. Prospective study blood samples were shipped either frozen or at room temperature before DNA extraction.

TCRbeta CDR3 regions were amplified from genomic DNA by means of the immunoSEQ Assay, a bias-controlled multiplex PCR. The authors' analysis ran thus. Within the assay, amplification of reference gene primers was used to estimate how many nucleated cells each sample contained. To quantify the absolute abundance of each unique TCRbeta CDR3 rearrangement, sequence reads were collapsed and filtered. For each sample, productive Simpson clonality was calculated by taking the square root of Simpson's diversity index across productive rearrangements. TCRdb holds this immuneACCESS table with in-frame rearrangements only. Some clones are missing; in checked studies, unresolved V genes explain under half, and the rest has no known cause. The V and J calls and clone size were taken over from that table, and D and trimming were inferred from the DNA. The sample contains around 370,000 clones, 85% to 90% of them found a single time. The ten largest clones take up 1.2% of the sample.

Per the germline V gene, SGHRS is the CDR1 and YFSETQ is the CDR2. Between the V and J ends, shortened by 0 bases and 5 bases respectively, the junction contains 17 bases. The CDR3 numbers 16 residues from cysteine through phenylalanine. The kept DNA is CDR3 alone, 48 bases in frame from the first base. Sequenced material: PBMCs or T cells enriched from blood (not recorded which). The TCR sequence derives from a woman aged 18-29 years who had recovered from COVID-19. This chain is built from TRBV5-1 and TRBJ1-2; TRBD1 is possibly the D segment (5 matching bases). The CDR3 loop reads CASSLDMSTGTYGYTF. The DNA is TGCGCCAGCAGCTTGGATATGTCAACGGGGACTTATGGCTACACCTTC. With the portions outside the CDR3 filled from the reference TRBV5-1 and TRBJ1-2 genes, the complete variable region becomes KAGVTQTPRYLIKTRGQQVTLSCSPISGHRSVSWYQQTPGQGLQFLFEYFSETQRNKGNFPGRFSGRQFSNSRSEMNVSTLELGDSALYLCASSLDMSTGTYGYTFGSGTRLTVV.